The clone carrying this T cell receptor (beta chain) turned up a few times. This sample was included in a study of Ad26.COV2.S vaccination and SARS-CoV-2 variants. Clones were read by immunoSEQ multiplex PCR, and TCRdb kept only the in-frame ones, dropping some. The table includes some 370,000 clones, approximately 83% detected once. The treatment was: some 19 received Ad26.COV2.S at low or high dose, single or two shots; about 5 received placebo; per-sample allocation not given. Samples analyzed were those drawn on day 63 after the first vaccine or placebo injection. The germline V gene has CDR1 SGDLS and CDR2 YYNGEE. Between the trimmed V and J ends, which lost 3 bases and 5 bases, there was a span of 14 bases. The CDR3 totals 14 residues.

Material: peripheral blood, obtained in a trial of Ad26.COV2.S vaccine versus placebo. This rearrangement joins TRBV9 to TRBJ1-2; D possibly corresponds to TRBD1 (5 bases). The source is a person aged 18-60 years who received the Ad26.COV2.S COVID-19 vaccine or a placebo. The CDR3 DNA reads as TGTGCCAGCAGCGCCACGGCCGGGGGTTATGGCTACACCTTC. Its translation is CASSATAGGYGYTF.